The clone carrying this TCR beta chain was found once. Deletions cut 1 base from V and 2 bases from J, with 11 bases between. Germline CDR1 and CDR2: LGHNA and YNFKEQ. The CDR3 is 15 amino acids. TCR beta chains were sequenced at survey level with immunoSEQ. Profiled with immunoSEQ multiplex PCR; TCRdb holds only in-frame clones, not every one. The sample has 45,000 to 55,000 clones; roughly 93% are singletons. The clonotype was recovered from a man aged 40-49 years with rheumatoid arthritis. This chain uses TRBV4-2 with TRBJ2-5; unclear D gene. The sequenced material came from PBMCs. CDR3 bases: TGTGCCAGCAGCCAAGGGGCGAGGCTACAAGAGACCCAGTACTTC. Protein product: CASSQGARLQETQYF.